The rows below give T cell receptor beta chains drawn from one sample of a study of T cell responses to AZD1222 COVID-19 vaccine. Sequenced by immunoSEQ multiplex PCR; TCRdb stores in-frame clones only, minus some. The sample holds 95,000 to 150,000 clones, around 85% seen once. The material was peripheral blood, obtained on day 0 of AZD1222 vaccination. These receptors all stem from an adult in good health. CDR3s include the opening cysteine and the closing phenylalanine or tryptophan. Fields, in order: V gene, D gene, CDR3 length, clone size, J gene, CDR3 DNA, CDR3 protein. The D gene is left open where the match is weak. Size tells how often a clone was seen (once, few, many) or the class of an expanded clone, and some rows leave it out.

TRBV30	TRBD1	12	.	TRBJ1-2	TGTGCCTGGAGCGGGACAGGGTATGGCTACACCTTC	CAWSGTGYGYTF
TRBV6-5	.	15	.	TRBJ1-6	TGTGCCAGCACTCAGACAGGTCCCGGTAATTCACCCCTCCACTTT	CASTQTGPGNSPLHF
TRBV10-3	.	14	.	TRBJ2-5	TGTGCCATCAGCCCGCCGGGGGAGCCGGAGACCCAGTACTTC	CAISPPGEPETQYF
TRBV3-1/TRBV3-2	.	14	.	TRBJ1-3	TGTGCCAGCAGCCGAAGGGGGGGGATAAACACCATATATTTT	CASSRRGGINTIYF
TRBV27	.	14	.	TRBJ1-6	TGTGCCAGCAGTTTAGTGACAGATAATTCACCCCTCCACTTT	CASSLVTDNSPLHF
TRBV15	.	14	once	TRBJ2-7	TGTGCCACCAGCTCCCGCTTGGGGCACTACGAGCAGTACTTC	CATSSRLGHYEQYF
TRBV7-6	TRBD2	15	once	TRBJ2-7	TGTGCCAGCAGCTCGTTAGCGGGCCTCTCCTACGAGCAGTACTTC	CASSSLAGLSYEQYF
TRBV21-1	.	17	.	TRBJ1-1	TGTGCCAGCAAAGTGAGGGACGGAAGGGGAGGAAACACTGAAGCTTTCTTT	CASKVRDGRGGNTEAFF
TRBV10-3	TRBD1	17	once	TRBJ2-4	TGTGCCATCAGTGAGCCGCAACCAGGACAGGGCAAAAACATTCAGTACTTC	CAISEPQPGQGKNIQYF
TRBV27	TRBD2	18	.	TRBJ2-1	TGTGCCAGCAGTTTGAGGACTAGCGGGAGGGAATCCTACAATGAGCAGTTCTTC	CASSLRTSGRESYNEQFF
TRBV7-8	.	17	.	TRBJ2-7	TGTGCCAGCAGCTTAGTGGAGAGCAGGCATAAGGCATACGAGCAGTACTTC	CASSLVESRHKAYEQYF
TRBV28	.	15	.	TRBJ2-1	TGTGCCAGCAGCGCCGGAGTTAGCGCCTACAATGAGCAGTTCTTC	CASSAGVSAYNEQFF
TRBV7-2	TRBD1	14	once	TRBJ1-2	TGTGCCAGCAGCTTAGAGGGGGCAAACTATGGCTACACCTTC	CASSLEGANYGYTF
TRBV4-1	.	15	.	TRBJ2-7	TGCGCCAGCAGCCAGGGACGTGCGGCCTCCTACGAGCAGTACTTC	CASSQGRAASYEQYF
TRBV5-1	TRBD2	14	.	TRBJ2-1	TGCGCCAGCAGCTTGGGGGAGCGGGAGGGTGAGCAGTTCTTC	CASSLGEREGEQFF
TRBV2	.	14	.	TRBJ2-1	TGTGCCAGCAGTGGTTCTCAACTCGTCAATGAGCAGTTCTTC	CASSGSQLVNEQFF
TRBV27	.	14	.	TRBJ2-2	TGTGCCAGCAGTTTTGCGGTCCAAGCCGGGGAGCTGTTTTTT	CASSFAVQAGELFF
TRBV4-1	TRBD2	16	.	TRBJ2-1	TGCGCCAGCAGCCTTACTAGCGGGAGGGCCGGTGATGAGCAGTTCTTC	CASSLTSGRAGDEQFF
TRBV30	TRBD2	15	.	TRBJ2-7	TGTGCCTGGAGTGTAAGGGCTAGCGGGAGTTACGAGCAGTACTTC	CAWSVRASGSYEQYF
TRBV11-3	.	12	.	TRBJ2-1	TGTGCCAGCAGCTTAAGCCACAATGAGCAGTTCTTC	CASSLSHNEQFF
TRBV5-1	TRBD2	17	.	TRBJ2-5	TGCGCCAGCAGCTTGGGTCCTAGCGGGAGGCTCCAAGAGACCCAGTACTTC	CASSLGPSGRLQETQYF
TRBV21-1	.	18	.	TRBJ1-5	TGTGCCAGCACAGCAAAAAGGGCGAACAGGCATGGAAATCAGCCCCAGCATTTT	CASTAKRANRHGNQPQHF
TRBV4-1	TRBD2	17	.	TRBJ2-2	TGCGCCAGCAGCCAAGAGGGGTCGGGACTAAGGGCCGGGGAGCTGTTTTTT	CASSQEGSGLRAGELFF
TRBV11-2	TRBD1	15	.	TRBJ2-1	TGTGCCAGCAGCTTAGGGGACAGGGGCTACAATGAGCAGTTCTTC	CASSLGDRGYNEQFF
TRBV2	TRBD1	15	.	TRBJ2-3	TGTGCCAGCAGTGAGGGACAGGTGGTCACAGATACGCAGTATTTT	CASSEGQVVTDTQYF
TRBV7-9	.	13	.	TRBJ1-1	TGTGCCAGCAGCTTAGCACCAGGGCCTGAAGCTTTCTTT	CASSLAPGPEAFF
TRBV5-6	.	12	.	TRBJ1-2	TGTGCCAGCAGCCCGCAGGGGAGAGGCTACACCTTC	CASSPQGRGYTF
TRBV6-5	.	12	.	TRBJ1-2	TGTGCCAGCAGCAGTGACCACTATGGCTACACCTTC	CASSSDHYGYTF
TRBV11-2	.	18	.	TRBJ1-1	TGTGCCAGCAGCTTAGTCACGGGAATGGGGGTTATGAACACTGAAGCTTTCTTT	CASSLVTGMGVMNTEAFF
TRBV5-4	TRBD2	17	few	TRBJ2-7	TGTGCCAGCAGCTTGGTCCCGGGACTAGCGGGAGAGGGAGAGCAGTACTTC	CASSLVPGLAGEGEQYF
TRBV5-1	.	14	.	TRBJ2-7	TGCGCCAGCAGCTTGTTTGAGGGGATGGGTGAGCAGTACTTC	CASSLFEGMGEQYF
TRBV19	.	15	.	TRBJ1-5	TGTGCCAGTAACCCTGACCAGGGACGGAAACAGCCCCAGCATTTT	CASNPDQGRKQPQHF
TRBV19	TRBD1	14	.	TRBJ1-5	TGTGCCAGTAGTATAACAGGGGGAAATCAGCCCCAGCATTTT	CASSITGGNQPQHF
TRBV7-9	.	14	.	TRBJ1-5	TGTGCCAGCAGCCTTTCGGGACCGAATCAGCCCCAGCATTTT	CASSLSGPNQPQHF
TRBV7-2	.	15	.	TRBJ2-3	TGTGCCAGCAGCCTGCCCGGAGGAGGCACAGATACGCAGTATTTT	CASSLPGGGTDTQYF
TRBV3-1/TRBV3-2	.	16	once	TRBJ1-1	TGTGCCAGCAGCCAAAGGCAGGGAGGCGGGAACACTGAAGCTTTCTTT	CASSQRQGGGNTEAFF
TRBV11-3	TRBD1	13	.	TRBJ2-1	TGTGCCAGCAGCCCGGGACAGGGAGATGAGCAGTTCTTC	CASSPGQGDEQFF